Shown below are 29 T cell receptor beta chains from a single sample sequenced in a study of blood T cell repertoires in COVID-19. Here immunoSEQ multiplex PCR was the method, and the copy in TCRdb shows in-frame clones only, minus some. The data hold a few hundred thousand clones, with 85% observed a single time. The material sequenced was PBMCs or T cells enriched from blood (not recorded which). The source is a man aged 40-49 years who had recovered from COVID-19.

This clone has only one observation. The V gene is TRBV28, the J gene TRBJ1-4; 8 nucleotides align to TRBD1. Germline V gene data show CDR1 as MDHEN and CDR2 as SYDVKM. CDR3 length equals 14 residues. V shed 7 bases, J shed 10 bases, and the junction held 11 bases outside the gene matches. CDR3 in amino acids: CASTTGQGGGKLFF. In DNA, the CDR3 is TGTGCCAGCACCACAGGACAGGGCGGCGGAAAACTGTTTTTT.

A single count supports this clone. The chain carries TRBV6-4 and TRBJ2-7, with TRBD1 matching over 10 bases. The CDR3 runs to 14 residues. V gave up 6 bases and J gave up 2 bases; unmatched junction bases: 4. Germline assignment: CDR1 MRHNA and CDR2 SNTAGT. CDR3 loop: CASSQDRGPYEQYF. The CDR3 region has the DNA TGTGCCAGCAGCCAAGACAGGGGGCCCTACGAGCAGTACTTC.

The chain links TRBV20-1 to TRBJ1-2; D remains unclear. The CDR3 is 12 residues long. V dropped 3 bases and J dropped 2 bases, with 7 bases sitting between them. Germline V gene data show CDR1 as DFQATT and CDR2 as SNEGSKA (reference sequence). The CDR3 nucleotides are TGCAGTGCTAGTGGAGGGAACTATGGCTACACCTTC. It translates to CSASGGNYGYTF.

The chain recombines TRBV6-5 with TRBJ1-2; D is undetermined. V lost 5 bases to trimming and J lost 5 bases, with 15 bases between them. The CDR3 sequence is 14 residues long. CDR1 is MNHEY, CDR2 SVGAGI, per germline. The CDR3 spells CASSSLRGIYGYTF. The CDR3 DNA follows: TGTGCCAGCAGTAGCCTCCGGGGAATTTATGGCTACACCTTC.

The chain has TRBV28 and TRBJ1-1; weak D call: TRBD1 (5 bases). The CDR3 has 13 residues. CDR1 MDHEN and CDR2 SYDVKM come from the germline V gene. V lost 4 bases and J 6 bases, leaving 12 bases between the germline ends. The CDR3 nucleotides read TGTGCCAGCAGTTCGACAGTATCCTCTGAAGCTTTCTTT. Its translation: CASSSTVSSEAFF.

The chain employs TRBV30 and TRBJ1-1, with TRBD1 matching over 7 bases. CDR3 length: 16 amino acids. The J segment lost 3 bases and the V segment lost 2 bases, leaving 12 bases of the junction unmatched. Per germline, CDR1 GTSNPN and CDR2 SVGIG (reference sequence). CDR3 amino acids: CAWSPLPDRAHTEAFF. The DNA of the CDR3 is TGTGCCTGGAGTCCCCTACCCGACAGGGCGCACACTGAAGCTTTCTTT.

This rearrangement joins TRBV15 to TRBJ2-7; 8 nucleotides match TRBD2. Germline V lookup: CDR1 LNHNV, CDR2 YYDKDF (reference sequence). J gave up 7 bases and V 4 bases, and 9 bases lay outside the gene matches. The CDR3 covers 14 residues. DNA for the CDR3: TGTGCCACCAGCAAGCCGGGACTAGTGGGTGAGCAGTACTTC. Translation gives CATSKPGLVGEQYF. Full variable domain (rest looked up from reference TRBV15 and TRBJ2-7): DAMVIQNPRYQVTQFGKPVTLSCSQTLNHNVMYWYQQKSSQAPKLLFHYYDKDFNNEADTPDNFQSRRPNTSFCFLDIRSPGLGDTAMYLCATSKPGLVGEQYFGPGTRLTVT.

The J gene is TRBJ2-7, the V gene TRBV19; 7 bases are shared with TRBD2. The CDR3 has 15 amino acids. CDR1 is LNHDA, CDR2 SQIVND, per germline (reference sequence). With 3 bases clipped from V and 0 bases from J, the junction kept 5 bases outside the gene matches. The CDR3 region is CASSILGEGSYEQYF. The CDR3 region has the DNA TGTGCCAGTAGTATTTTGGGGGAGGGCTCCTACGAGCAGTACTTC.

Only a few counts were recorded for this clone. The CDR3 coding sequence is TGTGCCAGCAGTTTCCAGGCTTCCCTTTCCTACGAGCAGTACTTC. As protein: CASSFQASLSYEQYF. V and J are TRBV2 and TRBJ2-7; no definite D call. From germline, CDR1 is SNHLY and CDR2 FYNNEI. The CDR3 consists of 15 residues. Trimming took 5 bases from V and 1 from J, leaving 15 bases between them. Looking up the rest from reference TRBV2 and TRBJ2-7 gives the full variable domain: EPEVTQTPSHQVTQMGQEVILRCVPISNHLYFYWYRQILGQKVEFLVSFYNNEISEKSEIFDDQFSVERPDGSNFTLKIRSTKLEDSAMYFCASSFQASLSYEQYFGPGTRLTVT.

The table lists this clone with a few counts. This chain connects TRBV28 to TRBJ1-5; D unresolved. Germline V lookup: CDR1 MDHEN, CDR2 SYDVKM. This CDR3 spans 14 amino acids. V lost 2 bases and J 0 bases, leaving 5 bases between the germline ends. This chain's CDR3 is CASSLQISNQPQHF. The CDR3 bases are TGTGCCAGCAGTTTACAGATTAGCAATCAGCCCCAGCATTTT. The full variable domain, its missing parts supplied by reference TRBV28 and TRBJ1-5, is DVKVTQSSRYLVKRTGEKVFLECVQDMDHENMFWYRQDPGLGLRLIYFSYDVKMKEKGDIPEGYSVSREKKERFSLILESASTNQTSMYLCASSLQISNQPQHFGDGTRLSIL.

This clone was recorded a few times. This chain links TRBV4-3 with TRBJ2-4; 9 bases fit TRBD2. The junction had 4 bases not matched to a gene; V was cut back by 0 bases and J by 7 bases. Germline V gene lookup returns CDR1 LGHNA and CDR2 YSLEER. The CDR3 totals 15 residues. CDR3 DNA: TGCGCCAGCAGCCAAGACGGGACTAGCCGGAACATTCAGTACTTC. It translates to CASSQDGTSRNIQYF.

The gene calls are TRBV7-6 and TRBJ2-5, with 8 nucleotides matching TRBD1. From germline, CDR1 is SGHVS and CDR2 FNYEAQ. The CDR3 runs 14 residues. The ends lost 6 bases at V and 3 bases at J; junction bases unmatched: 6. CDR3 loop: CASSLAGGKETQYF. The DNA of the CDR3 is TGTGCCAGCAGTCTGGCAGGGGGCAAAGAGACCCAGTACTTC.

The chain combines TRBV19 with TRBJ1-4; 7 nucleotides align to TRBD1. CDR1 is LNHDA, CDR2 SQIVND, per germline (reference sequence). This CDR3 region has 13 residues. V was pared by 6 bases and J by 5 bases, with 3 bases of the junction left unmatched. In DNA form, the CDR3 reads TGTGCCAGTAGAAGACAGGGAAATGAAAAACTGTTTTTT. It translates to CASRRQGNEKLFF.

The CDR3 loop is CASSPYTGAGNTIYF. CDR3 DNA sequence: TGTGCCAGCTCACCCTACACAGGGGCTGGAAACACCATATATTTT. V and J are TRBV18 and TRBJ1-3; 7 bases match TRBD1. The CDR3 covers 15 residues. V was pared by 3 bases and J by 2 bases, with 4 bases of the junction left unmatched. Germline V gene sequence: CDR1 KGHSH, CDR2 LQKENI.

This clone was seen once. J is TRBJ1-2 and V is TRBV12-5, with D uncertain. Germline CDR1 is LGHNT and CDR2 is FRNRAP. The V end was cut by 6 bases, the J end by 8 bases, with 16 bases between. The CDR3 covers 13 residues. The CDR3 loop reads CASGGRGGEGYTF. The CDR3, as DNA: TGTGCTAGTGGCGGACGGGGTGGGGAGGGCTACACCTTC.

A few counts support this clone. This sequence joins TRBV5-6 and TRBJ1-1; 8 bases agree with TRBD1. The CDR3 length is 18 residues. Trimming at V came to 0 bases and at J to 1 base, leaving 11 bases not matched to a gene. CDR1 and CDR2 (germline): SGHDT, YYEEEE. This CDR3 reads CASSLAGYGTGANTEAFF. CDR3 nucleotides: TGTGCCAGCAGCTTGGCAGGCTATGGGACAGGCGCGAACACTGAAGCTTTCTTT.

V gene TRBV24-1 combines with J gene TRBJ2-1; 9 bases match TRBD1. CDR1 and CDR2 from the germline V gene are KGHDR and SFDVKD. The V segment lost 3 bases and the J segment 4 bases; nucleotides outside the gene matches: 12. There are 18 residues in the CDR3. The CDR3 DNA reads as TGTGCCACCAGTGATACTACGATCGGACAGGGGATATACAATGAGCAGTTCTTC. Translating it yields CATSDTTIGQGIYNEQFF.

The chain carries TRBV6-5 and TRBJ2-2; D not resolved. CDR3 length equals 12 residues. Germline assignment: CDR1 MNHEY and CDR2 SVGAGI. Trimming left V 4 bases short and J 5 bases short, with 5 bases between. The CDR3, as DNA: TGTGCCAGCAGTTCCCAAACCGGGGAGCTGTTTTTT. This sequence encodes CASSSQTGELFF.

The chain combines TRBV9 with TRBJ2-1, with TRBD1 identical over 7 bases. This CDR3 has 17 amino acids. Germline V gene data show CDR1 as SGDLS and CDR2 as YYNGEE. With V trimmed by 4 bases and J by 3 bases, 13 bases remained unmatched. CDR3: CASSPVKVTGSYNEQFF. The CDR3 DNA reads TGTGCCAGCAGCCCCGTAAAAGTGACAGGGAGCTACAATGAGCAGTTCTTC.

V usage is TRBV7-2 and J usage is TRBJ2-7; D is unclear. From germline, CDR1 is SGHTA and CDR2 FQGNSA. The V gene lost 1 base and the J gene lost 0 bases, with 10 bases spanning the gap. The CDR3 totals 15 residues. The CDR3, as DNA: TGTGCCAGCAGCTTAGGAAGCTCTAGCTCCTACGAGCAGTACTTC. Translated: CASSLGSSSSYEQYF.

The chain has TRBV30 and TRBJ1-5; 9 nucleotides match TRBD1. After removal of 1 base from V and 0 bases from J, the junction contained 7 bases not matched to a gene. CDR1 is GTSNPN and CDR2 is SVGIG in the germline V gene (reference sequence). This CDR3 comprises 17 residues. CDR3 DNA sequence: TGTGCCTGGAGTGCCGGGACAGGGTACAATAGCAATCAGCCCCAGCATTTT. This translates into CAWSAGTGYNSNQPQHF.

The chain is built from TRBV10-3 and TRBJ2-1; no clear D gene. With 11 bases removed from V and 7 bases from J, the gap between germline ends came to 18 bases. Per germline, CDR1 ENHRY and CDR2 SYGVKD. This CDR3 is built from 13 residues. The CDR3 loop reads CAHARYTENEQFF. In DNA, the CDR3 is TGTGCCCACGCGAGGTATACGGAGAATGAGCAGTTCTTC.

J is TRBJ2-1 and V is TRBV29-1; 11 nucleotides align to TRBD2. This CDR3 region has 15 residues. The germline V gene has CDR1 SQVTM and CDR2 ANQGSEA. V shed 5 bases, J shed 6 bases, and the junction held 9 bases outside the gene matches. The CDR3 is CSVQSGTSGFNEQFF. The CDR3 nucleotides are TGCAGCGTTCAATCCGGGACTAGCGGTTTCAATGAGCAGTTCTTC.

This clone was picked up a small number of times. This chain links TRBV19 with TRBJ2-7, with a possible D match to TRBD1 (6 bases). The CDR3 is 13 residues long. From germline, CDR1 is LNHDA and CDR2 SQIVND (reference sequence). V lost 4 bases and J 3 bases, leaving 10 bases between the germline ends. The CDR3, as DNA: TGTGCCAGTAGTACCCAGACAGGCTACGAGCAGTACTTC. Translating it yields CASSTQTGYEQYF. The full variable domain, its missing parts supplied by reference TRBV19 and TRBJ2-7, is DGGITQSPKYLFRKEGQNVTLSCEQNLNHDAMYWYRQDPGQGLRLIYYSQIVNDFQKGDIAEGYSVSREKKESFPLTVTSAQKNPTAFYLCASSTQTGYEQYFGPGTRLTVT.

The chain is built from TRBV19 and TRBJ1-2, with 7 bases lining up with TRBD1. V shed 6 bases and J 3 bases; nucleotides not matched to a gene: 16. CDR1 is LNHDA and CDR2 is SQIVND in the germline V gene (reference sequence). This CDR3 is built from 17 residues. Written as DNA, the CDR3 is TGTGCCAGTAGGTCTTCGGGACAGCTTCCAATGTACTATGGCTACACCTTC. It specifies CASRSSGQLPMYYGYTF.

The chain joins TRBV4-1 to TRBJ2-3, with TRBD2 matching 7 bases. V lost 1 base to trimming and J lost 5 bases; unmatched junction nucleotides: 6. CDR1 is MGHRA, CDR2 YSYEKL, per germline. This CDR3 has 15 amino acids. CDR3 nucleotide sequence: TGCGCCAGCAGCCAAGCTGGCGGGACTATAGATACGCAGTATTTT. Residues: CASSQAGGTIDTQYF.

This rearrangement joins TRBV28 to TRBJ2-7, with D tentatively TRBD1 (5 bases). The germline gives CDR1 MDHEN, CDR2 SYDVKM. V lost 6 bases to trimming and J lost 5 bases, with 11 bases between them. There are 12 residues in the CDR3. CDR3: CASRETGHEQYF. CDR3 DNA: TGTGCCAGCAGGGAAACAGGCCACGAGCAGTACTTC.

The CDR3 DNA reads as TGCACCAGCAGACTCCACAGTCCGGGGTCAACTAACTATGGCTACACCTTC. Encoded protein: CTSRLHSPGSTNYGYTF. The chain links TRBV1 to TRBJ1-2. TRBV1 is a listed pseudogene. The CDR3 spans 17 residues.

This clone was picked up a small number of times. The rearrangement uses TRBV30 and TRBJ2-5; D is perhaps TRBD2 (6 bases). V lost 1 base, J lost 5 bases, and 11 bases lay in between. The V gene's germline CDR1 is GTSNPN and CDR2 SVGIG (reference sequence). This CDR3 region has 13 residues. DNA for the CDR3: TGTGCCTGGAGTGGGCGGGGCGGGGAGACCCAGTACTTC. It is translated as CAWSGRGGETQYF.